The 28 T cell receptor beta chains below come from one sample, sequenced in a study of response to subunit inactivated influenza vaccine (dated by TCRdb to 2016 to 2019). Receptors were amplified or captured by RT-PCR. This sample was sequenced with an Illumina HiSeq 2500. TCRdb reworked the public reads: Q25 trimming with fastp, MiXCR clone assembly, productive beta chains retained. Rows are combined by CDR3 protein, so each entry shows the most common genes and DNA. Recorded for this sample are under 550,000 distinct CDR3 sequences; more than 7% of them occurred a single time. About an eighth of the sample lies in the top ten. This specimen consisted of PBMCs from blood, obtained around 25 months after vaccination. These receptors were obtained from a man between 50 and 69 years old who received an inactivated influenza vaccine. Donor details come from another sample of the same person, matched by shared clones.

This clonotype came up many times. The chain links TRBV4-3 to TRBJ2-3; 8 bases match TRBD1. V lost 1 base and J lost 4; bases outside the gene matches: 4. Germline V gene lookup returns CDR1 LGHNA and CDR2 YSLEER. The CDR3 spans 15 residues. The CDR3: CASSQGDRGSDTQYF. The CDR3 DNA sequence: TGCGCCAGCAGCCAAGGAGACAGGGGATCAGATACGCAGTATTTT.

The gene calls are TRBV3-1 and TRBJ2-7, with D unclear. V lost 0 bases and J lost 5, with 8 bases in between. Germline V gene sequence: CDR1 LGHDT, CDR2 YNNKEL (reference sequence). The CDR3 has 13 amino acids. The CDR3 DNA reads TGTGCCAGCAGCCAAGATAACGGTAACGAGCAGTACTTC. Amino acids: CASSQDNGNEQYF.

In regard to this clonotype: A much larger clone sits a single nucleotide away, making a read error possible. The J gene is TRBJ1-1, the V gene TRBV20-1; D is undetermined. This CDR3 comprises 16 residues. Germline values: CDR1 DFQATT, CDR2 SNEGSKA (reference sequence). The CDR3 region has the DNA TGCAGTGCTAGAGATCCCCGGCCAGGCACAAACACTGAAGCTCTCTTT. As protein: CSARDPRPGTNTEALF.

The sample holds a few counts of this clonotype. The chain links TRBV7-2 to TRBJ2-3, with TRBD1 as a possible D gene (7 bases). The CDR3 extends over 16 amino acids. From germline, CDR1 is SGHTA and CDR2 FQGNSA. Trimming cost V 2 bases and J 3 bases, with 15 bases left between them. The CDR3 nucleotides are TGTGCCAGCAGCTTATTGGGGGCAGGGGGGACAGATACGCAGTATTTT. It codes for CASSLLGAGGTDTQYF.

This clonotype was detected ten times or more. The V gene is TRBV3-1, the J gene TRBJ2-3; D not certain. Germline CDR1 LGHDT, CDR2 YNNKEL (reference sequence). V was clipped by 0 bases and J by 5 bases, with 6 bases between them. The CDR3 sequence is 13 residues long. DNA for the CDR3: TGTGCCAGCAGCCAAGAGTCCCGAGATACGCAGTATTTT. It codes for CASSQESRDTQYF.

This clonotype appeared once. The chain links TRBV2 to TRBJ2-1, with 9 bases fitting TRBD1. The CDR3 covers 17 residues. Unmatched junction bases numbered 12, after V lost 7 bases and J lost 2 bases. Looked up from germline, CDR1 is SNHLY and CDR2 is FYNNEI. The CDR3 DNA reads as TGTGCCAGCAATGACCCCTCGGGACAGGGAGCCTACAATGAGCAGTTCTTC. It is translated as CASNDPSGQGAYNEQFF.

This clonotype was seen at least ten times. The rearrangement links TRBV2 to TRBJ2-5; a possible D gene is TRBD1 (5 bases). CDR1 and CDR2 (germline): SNHLY, FYNNEI. The V end lost 3 bases, the J end lost 4 bases, and 12 bases lay between the germline ends. The CDR3 length is 14 residues. CDR3 DNA sequence: TGTGCCAGCAGTGAGCAGGCGACAGTAGAGACCCAGTACTTC. It encodes CASSEQATVETQYF.

The chain is built from TRBV28 and TRBJ2-3; D not resolved. V dropped 8 bases and J dropped 1 base, with 19 bases sitting between them. Germline V gene lookup returns CDR1 MDHEN and CDR2 SYDVKM. The CDR3 has 16 residues. The CDR3 region has the DNA TGTGCCAGCGGTTCCTCCCCATCGGCGGGCACAGATACGCAGTATTTT. It is translated as CASGSSPSAGTDTQYF.

At least ten counts were recorded for this clonotype. The J gene is TRBJ2-6, the V gene TRBV18; perhaps TRBD2 as D (6 bases). The V end lost 6 bases, the J end lost 0 bases, and 24 bases lay between the germline ends. Germline V lookup: CDR1 KGHSH, CDR2 LQKENI. This CDR3 comprises 20 residues. CDR3 in DNA: TGTGCCAGCTCTCTGACTAATCCGGGACGGGGGAGCTCTGGGGCCAACGTCCTGACTTTC. Protein product: CASSLTNPGRGSSGANVLTF.

This clonotype was seen a few times. V and J are TRBV20-1 and TRBJ2-5; maybe TRBD2 (5 bases). V shed 0 bases and J shed 4 bases, with 18 bases lying between them. The length of the CDR3 is 16 residues. CDR1 is DFQATT and CDR2 is SNEGSKA in the germline V gene (reference sequence). The CDR3 nucleotides are TGCAGTGCTAGAGACCTGGTCGAGGGCCTTCTAGAGACCCAGTACTTC. Amino acid sequence: CSARDLVEGLLETQYF.

The rearrangement links TRBV20-1 to TRBJ2-5; D possibly corresponds to TRBD2 (7 bases). From germline, CDR1 is DFQATT and CDR2 SNEGSKA (reference sequence). The CDR3 spans 15 residues. Deletions cut 0 bases from V and 5 bases from J, with 16 bases between. Here the CDR3 DNA reads TGCAGTGCTAGAGACTCGCGGGGGCCGGGTGAGACCCAGTACTTC. This encodes CSARDSRGPGETQYF.

This clonotype was found a few times. The chain joins TRBV6-1 to TRBJ1-3; D not resolved. Germline CDR1 MNHNS, CDR2 SASEGT. Between the trimmed V and J ends, which lost 6 bases and 4 bases, there was a span of 13 bases. This CDR3 has 14 residues. In DNA form, the CDR3 reads TGTGCCAGCAGCTCGTTAGGTACCGGAAACACCATATATTTT. Translated, it gives CASSSLGTGNTIYF.

At least ten counts were recorded for this clonotype. The chain has TRBV12-3 or TRBV12-4 and TRBJ1-2; the D gene is possibly TRBD1 (5 bases). V lost 5 bases, J lost 8 bases, and 15 bases lay in between. This CDR3 contains 13 residues. CDR3 sequence: CASSLRQMEGYTF. CDR3 sequence (DNA): TGTGCCAGCAGTCTTCGACAGATGGAGGGCTACACCTTC.

The chain carries TRBV11-2 and TRBJ2-7, with D maybe TRBD1 (6 bases). There are 14 residues in the CDR3. The V end lost 4 bases, the J end lost 6 bases, and 16 bases lay between the germline ends. Germline values: CDR1 SGHAT, CDR2 FQNNGV. As DNA, the CDR3 is TGTGCCAGCAGCTCTAGATCTAGGGGGTTCGAGCAGTACTTC. It codes for CASSSRSRGFEQYF.

The V call is TRBV5-1, the J call TRBJ2-7; 7 bases fit TRBD1. V trimming: 0 bases; J trimming: 0 bases; junction bases outside the gene matches: 3. The germline gives CDR1 SGHRS, CDR2 YFSETQ. The CDR3 loop spans 15 amino acids. Here the CDR3 reads CASSLGQGVSYEQYF. The CDR3 nucleotides are TGCGCCAGCAGCTTGGGACAGGGCGTCTCCTACGAGCAGTACTTC.

Here the CDR3 DNA reads TGTGCCAGCAGCTTAACAAGGGTGGAGGGCACAGATACGCAGTATTTT. This gives the protein CASSLTRVEGTDTQYF. The gene calls are TRBV7-3 and TRBJ2-3; D perhaps matches TRBD2 (5 bases). V was trimmed by 0 bases and J by 1 base, leaving 11 bases between them. The CDR3 runs to 16 residues. Germline loops: CDR1 SGHTA, CDR2 FQGTGA.

The J gene is TRBJ2-1, the V gene TRBV20-1; TRBD1 might be the D (5 bases). The V end was cut by 6 bases, the J end by 7 bases, with 16 bases between. Germline lookup yields CDR1 DFQATT and CDR2 SNEGSKA (reference sequence). The CDR3 has 13 amino acids. The CDR3 reads CSAGRDAQNEQFF. CDR3 coding DNA: TGCAGTGCGGGGCGAGACGCACAAAATGAGCAGTTCTTC.

This clonotype was found a few times. V is TRBV19 and J is TRBJ2-7; D may be TRBD1 (7 bases). The V gene's germline CDR1 is LNHDA and CDR2 SQIVND (reference sequence). This CDR3 has 16 amino acids. V lost 4 bases, J lost 6 bases, and 22 bases lay in between. CDR3 nucleotide sequence: TGTGCCAGTAGTAGCGCCAGGCGGCAGGGGGACTCCGAGCAGTACTTC. This sequence encodes CASSSARRQGDSEQYF.

This chain uses TRBV5-5 with TRBJ2-1; D is unclear. Trimming pared 0 bases from V and 3 bases from J, leaving 7 bases between. CDR1 is SGHKS, CDR2 YYEKEE, per germline (reference sequence). This CDR3 has 14 residues. The CDR3 loop is CASSLVRFYNEQFF. In nucleotides, the CDR3 is TGTGCCAGCAGCTTGGTCAGATTCTACAATGAGCAGTTCTTC.

V usage is TRBV7-2 and J usage is TRBJ1-1; tentative D call: TRBD1 (5 bases). The germline CDR1 and CDR2 sequences are SGHTA and FQGNSA. The ends were cut back, 5 bases at V and 4 bases at J, with 14 bases in the middle. The CDR3 has 14 amino acids. The CDR3 nucleotides are TGTGCCAGCAGCCCCAGGGAGGGCAGCACTGAAGCTTTCTTT. This sequence encodes CASSPREGSTEAFF.

This clonotype was seen at least ten times. This rearrangement joins TRBV7-8 to TRBJ1-1; D gene uncertain. Trimming cost V 3 bases and J 7 bases, with 6 bases left between them. The germline gives CDR1 SGHVS, CDR2 FQNEAQ. CDR3 size: 11 residues. The CDR3 protein is CASSFVGEAFF. CDR3 in DNA: TGTGCCAGCAGCTTCGTTGGTGAAGCTTTCTTT.

This clonotype was recorded at least ten times. The chain couples TRBV5-1 to TRBJ1-2; D remains unclear. Trimming cost V 4 bases and J 8 bases, with 15 bases left between them. Germline CDR1 reads SGHRS; CDR2 reads YFSETQ. The CDR3 contains 13 residues. CDR3 DNA sequence: TGCGCCAGCAGCCTTGCCGGGGAAGGAGGCTACACCTTC. Its translation is CASSLAGEGGYTF.

This clonotype was counted only a few times. The chain joins TRBV11-2 to TRBJ2-2; the match to TRBD1 covers 7 bases. V shed 4 bases and J 1 base; nucleotides not matched to a gene: 3. This CDR3 spans 15 amino acids. Germline loops: CDR1 SGHAT, CDR2 FQNNGV. The CDR3 here is CASSWWTGNTGELFF. The CDR3, as DNA: TGTGCCAGCAGCTGGTGGACAGGGAACACCGGGGAGCTGTTTTTT.

This clonotype has a count of ten or more. The genes are TRBV20-1 and TRBJ2-2; D unclear. The CDR3 totals 14 residues. V lost 5 bases and J 5 bases, leaving 15 bases between the germline ends. Germline V lookup: CDR1 DFQATT, CDR2 SNEGSKA (reference sequence). This CDR3 is CSAYPQRQTGELFF. CDR3 DNA sequence: TGCAGTGCTTACCCCCAGCGTCAAACCGGGGAGCTGTTTTTT.

The table lists this clonotype with many counts. This rearrangement joins TRBV12-3 or TRBV12-4 to TRBJ1-3; D remains ambiguous. The ends were cut back, 5 bases at V and 4 bases at J, with 18 bases in the middle. The CDR3 covers 16 residues. DNA for the CDR3: TGTGCCAGCAGTCCCAGTCAAGCGGGCCGGGGAAACACCATATATTTT. This translates into CASSPSQAGRGNTIYF.

The chain links TRBV20-1 to TRBJ2-3; 9 bases fit TRBD1. The length of the CDR3 is 15 residues. Per the germline V gene, CDR1 is DFQATT and CDR2 is SNEGSKA (reference sequence). Written as DNA, the CDR3 is TGCAGCGCTGGAACAGGGGGCGCATACACAGATACGCAGTATTTT. Translation gives CSAGTGGAYTDTQYF.

Only a few counts were recorded for this clonotype. The chain has TRBV6-1 and TRBJ1-6, with 10 bases aligning to TRBD1. The V gene end was trimmed by 5 bases and the J gene end by 9 bases; junction bases not matched to a gene: 10. This CDR3 has 16 residues. Germline-derived CDR1 and CDR2 are MNHNS and SASEGT. The CDR3, as DNA: TGTGCCAGCAGTATCTCAGACAGGGGGCTGCGTTCACCCCTCCACTTT. Protein: CASSISDRGLRSPLHF.

The chain couples TRBV7-8 to TRBJ2-3, with a tentative D call TRBD2 (7 bases). The CDR3 loop spans 14 amino acids. With 7 bases removed from V and 11 bases from J, the gap between germline ends came to 22 bases. Germline V CDR1 and CDR2: SGHVS, FQNEAQ. CDR3 protein: CASKYGGGRGGQYF. The CDR3 coding sequence is TGTGCCAGCAAGTATGGCGGGGGCCGAGGGGGGCAGTATTTT.